This record covers a single T cell receptor (beta chain). Its antigen is still unknown. Naive CD8 cells lacked CD45RO and underwent positive selection for CCR7, leaving out terminally differentiated effector memory CD45RA+ cells. Generated by immunoSEQ multiplex PCR, the TCRdb table keeps only in-frame clones and is missing some. The table lists over 2,000,000 clones, 93% of them singletons. Germline loops: CDR1 SEHNR, CDR2 FQNEAQ (reference sequence). J was trimmed by 4 bases and V by 5 bases; bases with no gene match: 7. The CDR3 consists of 14 residues. This sample was included in a study of shared clonotypes between healthy human individuals. Across the whole study: There were three CD4 naive, three CD4 memory, two CD8 naive and one CD8 memory plates per donor.

Whole-study findings and limits: Large depth notwithstanding, sorted-subset sequencing proved incomplete by rarefaction.

This clonotype was sampled from a man aged 18 to 30 in good health. Some clones in this sample may be carry-over from other donors' samples. Sequencing was performed on naive CD8+ T cells from PBMCs. The rearrangement links TRBV7-9 to TRBJ1-2; 7 nucleotides match TRBD1. CDR3 DNA sequence: TGTGCCAGCAGCCAGGGGGGAACCGTCTATGGCTACACCTTC. Residues: CASSQGGTVYGYTF. The full variable domain, in which reference TRBV7-9 and TRBJ1-2 provide the parts outside the CDR3, is DTGVSQNPRHKITKRGQNVTFRCDPISEHNRLYWYRQTLGQGPEFLTYFQNEAQLEKSRLLSDRFSAERPKGSFSTLEIQRTEQGDSAMYLCASSQGGTVYGYTFGSGTRLTVV.